One sample yielded the 22 T cell receptor beta chains listed below, sequenced in a study of blood T cells in healthy people across ages. Primers used in a second PCR of about 6 to 11 cycles were a sample-barcoded 5' primer and a J-beta primer mix. MiXCR was run by TCRdb on the 5' RACE reads, yielding one entry per CDR3 protein. In the table there are 650,000 to 1,000,000 distinct CDR3 sequences, around 34% of which are singletons. Sequenced sample: blood. The source of these receptors is a man between 18 and 35 years old in good health.

Many counts were recorded for this clonotype. J is TRBJ1-5 and V is TRBV5-1; 7 positions match TRBD1. J lost 3 bases, V lost 0 bases, and 3 bases had no gene match. Germline loops: CDR1 SGHRS, CDR2 YFSETQ. The CDR3 has 15 residues. The CDR3 here is CASSLGTGPNQPQHF. CDR3 nucleotide sequence: TGCGCCAGCAGCTTGGGGACAGGCCCCAATCAGCCCCAGCATTTT.

This chain's CDR3 is CAWSHRENTEAFF. The CDR3 DNA reads TGTGCCTGGAGTCACAGGGAGAACACTGAAGCTTTCTTT. The gene calls are TRBV30 and TRBJ1-1; the D gene is possibly TRBD1 (6 bases). The V gene's germline CDR1 is GTSNPN and CDR2 SVGIG (reference sequence). This CDR3 comprises 13 residues. V was clipped by 2 bases and J by 1 base, with 8 bases between them.

This clonotype was picked up a small number of times. This sequence joins TRBV7-2 and TRBJ1-6; D is unclear. The CDR3 is 14 amino acids. Germline V lookup: CDR1 SGHTA, CDR2 FQGNSA. The V and J ends lost 1 base and 6 bases respectively, with 7 bases between them. CDR3 region: CASSLVTANSPLHF. The CDR3 nucleotides are TGTGCCAGCAGCTTAGTTACAGCTAATTCACCCCTCCACTTT.

CDR3 loop: CASSQDRSRNTEAFF. In DNA, the CDR3 is TGTGCCAGCAGCCAAGATCGTTCCCGGAACACTGAAGCTTTCTTT. J is TRBJ1-1 and V is TRBV4-2; D uncertain. The CDR3 spans 15 residues. Germline lookup yields CDR1 LGHNA and CDR2 YNFKEQ. The V end was cut by 0 bases, the J end by 1 base, with 9 bases between.

V usage is TRBV12-3 or TRBV12-4 and J usage is TRBJ2-3; no clear D. CDR3 length: 13 residues. V was trimmed by 5 bases and J by 0 bases, leaving 6 bases between them. The CDR3 DNA sequence: TGTGCCAGCAGTATGGATAGCACAGATACGCAGTATTTT. This translates into CASSMDSTDTQYF.

This clonotype was seen a few times. The chain combines TRBV12-3 or TRBV12-4 with TRBJ1-1; D is unresolved. The length of the CDR3 is 13 residues. The ends were cut back, 0 bases at V and 8 bases at J, with 10 bases in the middle. The CDR3 here is CASSLAGLREAFF. The CDR3, as DNA: TGTGCCAGCAGTTTAGCCGGGTTGAGGGAAGCTTTCTTT.

This chain links TRBV28 with TRBJ1-3; D is ambiguous. The germline V gene encodes CDR1 MDHEN and CDR2 SYDVKM. Trimming removed 7 bases at V and 3 bases at J, with 10 bases between. The CDR3 is 13 residues long. The CDR3 spells CASKMWVGNTIYF. CDR3 sequence (DNA): TGTGCCAGCAAGATGTGGGTTGGAAACACCATATATTTT. Full variable domain (outside the CDR3, taken from reference TRBV28 and TRBJ1-3): DVKVTQSSRYLVKRTGEKVFLECVQDMDHENMFWYRQDPGLGLRLIYFSYDVKMKEKGDIPEGYSVSREKKERFSLILESASTNQTSMYLCASKMWVGNTIYFGEGSWLTVV.

The V call is TRBV25-1, the J call TRBJ2-1; TRBD1 might be the D (6 bases). This CDR3 is 11 amino acids long. From germline, CDR1 is MGHDK and CDR2 SYGVNS. V lost 10 bases and J 9 bases, leaving 13 bases between the germline ends. As DNA, the CDR3 is TGTGCCACTGAGGGGGTCCCTGAGCAGTTCTTC. Translated: CATEGVPEQFF.

The chain links TRBV6-2 or TRBV6-3 to TRBJ2-1; D is uncertain. V was shortened by 2 bases and J by 6 bases, with 2 bases between the two germline ends. Germline V gene lookup returns CDR1 MNHEY and CDR2 SVGEGT. The CDR3 runs 11 residues. This chain's CDR3 is CASSYANEQFF. CDR3 DNA: TGTGCCAGCAGTTACGCCAATGAGCAGTTCTTC.

The CDR3 region is CASSVGNSQETQYF. The CDR3 DNA sequence: TGTGCCAGCAGCGTAGGAAACTCCCAAGAGACCCAGTACTTC. The chain uses TRBV9 and TRBJ2-5; D is unresolved. Germline CDR1 is SGDLS and CDR2 is YYNGEE. Trimming removed 0 bases from V and 1 base from J, with 7 bases in between. The CDR3 is 14 amino acids.

This clonotype has just a few counts. The chain uses TRBV7-2 and TRBJ2-7; D gene ambiguous. In germline, CDR1 is SGHTA, CDR2 FQGNSA. CDR3 size: 13 residues. Trimming removed 1 base from V and 9 bases from J, with 13 bases in between. Here the CDR3 reads CASSLVELSPQYF. The CDR3 DNA sequence: TGTGCCAGCAGCTTAGTTGAGCTTTCCCCGCAGTACTTC.

V gene TRBV7-2 combines with J gene TRBJ2-3; a weak D match, TRBD2 (6 bases). The CDR3 sequence is 14 residues long. Trimming took 6 bases from V and 5 from J, leaving 15 bases between them. CDR1 is SGHTA, CDR2 FQGNSA, per germline. The DNA of the CDR3 is TGTGCCAGCAGGCAAGCCGGAGGGCTAGATACGCAGTATTTT. This translates into CASRQAGGLDTQYF.

This clonotype showed up just a few times. J is TRBJ1-2 and V is TRBV6-1; D is ambiguous. The ends were cut back, 3 bases at V and 0 bases at J, with 11 bases in the middle. CDR3 length: 15 residues. Germline V gives CDR1 MNHNS, CDR2 SASEGT. The chain's CDR3 is CASSDTPQSNYGYTF. The CDR3 bases are TGTGCCAGCAGTGACACCCCCCAGTCTAACTATGGCTACACCTTC.

This clonotype occurred a few times. V gene TRBV7-2 combines with J gene TRBJ2-5; 8 bases agree with TRBD1. The length of the CDR3 is 17 residues. Germline CDR1 is SGHTA and CDR2 is FQGNSA. V lost 4 bases, J lost 1 base, and 11 bases stayed unmatched. This chain's CDR3 is CASSSTWTGTIQETQYF. The CDR3 nucleotides read TGTGCCAGCAGCTCTACCTGGACAGGGACCATCCAAGAGACCCAGTACTTC.

This clonotype showed up just a few times. The V gene is TRBV9, the J gene TRBJ1-1; D is unresolved. Trimming cost V 0 bases and J 7 bases, with 10 bases left between them. The length of the CDR3 is 13 residues. Germline V gene data show CDR1 as SGDLS and CDR2 as YYNGEE. In nucleotides, the CDR3 is TGTGCCAGCAGCGTAGGGAGCGAAGGTGAAGCTTTCTTT. It is translated as CASSVGSEGEAFF.

This clonotype was seen a handful of times. The V gene is TRBV7-2, the J gene TRBJ2-3; D not certain. V lost 1 base and J lost 3, with 11 bases in between. The V gene's germline CDR1 is SGHTA and CDR2 FQGNSA. This CDR3 spans 15 amino acids. As DNA, the CDR3 is TGTGCCAGCAGCTTAGGATACGGCTCAACAGATACGCAGTATTTT. Protein sequence: CASSLGYGSTDTQYF.

Points on this clonotype: A much larger clonotype is one base distant, so this may be a read error. The J gene is TRBJ2-7, the V gene TRBV20-1, with D unresolved. Germline V gene sequence: CDR1 DFQATT, CDR2 SNEGSKA (reference sequence). The CDR3 runs to 11 residues. V was cut by 8 bases and J by 5 bases, with 13 bases left in between. The CDR3 DNA reads TGCAGTATCCTCGCCGTCCACGAGCAGTACTTC. This sequence encodes CSILAVHEQYF.

The chain recombines TRBV20-1 with TRBJ2-7, with TRBD1 identical over 9 bases. The CDR3 has 12 residues. Germline loops: CDR1 DFQATT, CDR2 SNEGSKA (reference sequence). The CDR3 here is CSGQGTIYEQYF. The DNA for the CDR3 is TGCAGCGGACAGGGGACAATCTACGAGCAGTACTTC.

Comment on this clonotype: A read error may produce the germline difference seen at one junction end. V and J are TRBV7-3 and TRBJ2-3; D not resolved. This CDR3 is 14 amino acids long. CDR1 is SGHTA, CDR2 FQGTGA, per germline. As DNA, the CDR3 is TGTGCCAGCAGTTTAAACGTTTTCGCAGATACGCAGTATTTT. Translation: CASSLNVFADTQYF.

This clonotype was detected once. A much larger clonotype is one base distant, so this may be a read error. This chain joins TRBV6-1 and TRBJ2-5; 7 bases match TRBD1. Germline assignment: CDR1 MNHNS and CDR2 SASEGT. The CDR3 is 12 amino acids. In nucleotides, the CDR3 is TGTGCCAGCAGAGAAGGGGGCAATGAGCAGTACTTC. As protein: CASREGGNEQYF.

Turning to this clonotype: One end of the junction is discordant with germline, which a read error may explain. The chain couples TRBV7-3 to TRBJ2-3; TRBD2 matches 9 bases. The CDR3 has 16 residues. Looked up from germline, CDR1 is SGHTA and CDR2 is FQGTGA. The CDR3 coding sequence is TGTGCCAGCAGCTTACAAGCGGGGGGCGCGACAGATATGCAGTATTTT. It codes for CASSLQAGGATDMQYF.

This clonotype has more than one count but fewer than ten. The gene calls are TRBV6-5 and TRBJ2-1; TRBD2 matches at 10 bases. The CDR3 consists of 17 residues. Germline CDR1 and CDR2: MNHEY and SVGAGI. Germline trimming cut 0 bases from V and 7 bases from J; bases unmatched to any gene: 9. CDR3 coding DNA: TGTGCCAGCAGTTACTCGAGTTCCAGCGGGAGGGAAAATGAGCAGTTCTTC. Amino acids: CASSYSSSSGRENEQFF.